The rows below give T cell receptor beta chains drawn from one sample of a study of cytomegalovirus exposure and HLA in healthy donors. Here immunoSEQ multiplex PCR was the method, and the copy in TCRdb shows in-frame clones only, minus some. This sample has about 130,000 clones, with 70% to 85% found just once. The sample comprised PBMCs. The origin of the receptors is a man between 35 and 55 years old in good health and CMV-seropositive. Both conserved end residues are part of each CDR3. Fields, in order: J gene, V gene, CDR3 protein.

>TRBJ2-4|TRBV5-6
CASSTPGTSSVIAKNIQYF
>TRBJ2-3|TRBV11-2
CASSLTGIRTDTQYF
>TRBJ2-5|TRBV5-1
CASSEDIRHRETQYF
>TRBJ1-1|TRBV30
CAWSVNRDTEAFF
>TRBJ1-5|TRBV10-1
CASSGASDQPQHF
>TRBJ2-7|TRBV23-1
CASSHDRTGNVYEQYF
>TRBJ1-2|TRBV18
CASSPPGTGNINYGYTF
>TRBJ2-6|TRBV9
CASSEDRVSTGANVLTF
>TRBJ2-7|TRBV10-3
CAISPGTSYEQYF
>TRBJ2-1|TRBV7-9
CASSLYPQGSNEQFF